These 3 T cell receptor beta chains originate from one sample sequenced in a study of blood T cells in healthy people across ages. A sample-barcoded 5' primer and a J-beta primer mix were used in a second PCR of roughly 7 to 11 cycles. TCRdb analysed the 5' RACE reads with MiXCR anew, one entry per CDR3 protein. The sample records about 1.4 million distinct CDR3 sequences, 45% to 70% being singletons. Sequences were obtained from blood. The receptors were sampled from a man between 18 and 29 years old in good health.

This chain links TRBV10-1 with TRBJ1-2; D is uncertain. The germline CDR1 and CDR2 sequences are WNHNN and SYGVQD (reference sequence). The CDR3 has 13 residues. V gave up 5 bases and J gave up 2 bases, with 9 bases separating them. CDR3 sequence: CASSYTANYGYTF. The CDR3 DNA sequence: TGCGCCAGCAGTTATACTGCCAACTATGGCTACACCTTC.

CDR3 sequence: CASSPTSGGRIDTDTQYF. DNA of the CDR3: TGTGCCAGCAGCCCTACGAGTGGCGGGCGAATTGACACAGATACGCAGTATTTT. The V call is TRBV7-7, the J call TRBJ2-3, with TRBD2 as a possible D gene (5 bases). Trimming removed 5 bases at V and 2 bases at J, with 23 bases between. The CDR3 runs to 18 residues. The germline gives CDR1 SSHAT, CDR2 FNYEAQ (reference sequence).

Concerning this clonotype: Mismatch with germline at one junction end may stem from a read error. The chain uses TRBV4-2 and TRBJ1-2; maybe TRBD1 (5 bases). Germline CDR1 reads LGHNA; CDR2 reads YNFKEQ. The CDR3 has 15 amino acids. The CDR3, as DNA: TGTGCCAGCAGCCAAGTTGGAGGGGCGCGGTATGGCGACACCTTC. This sequence encodes CASSQVGGARYGDTF.